The 10 T cell receptor beta chains below all came from one sample that was sequenced in a study of T cells in Graves' hyperthyroidism and ophthalmopathy. Amplified TCR beta CDR3 regions came from RNA transcripts. TCR CDR3 underwent first-round RT-PCR with the HTBI primer set. TCRdb re-derived calls from the multiplex PCR reads in MiXCR, one entry per CDR3 protein. In the table there are about 290,000 distinct CDR3 sequences, approximately 15% of which are singletons. The sequencing input was blood. These receptors all come from a woman in her sixties or seventies with Graves' ophthalmopathy.

This clonotype was seen many times. CDR3 residues: CASSLRGGRADTQYF. In DNA, the CDR3 is TGTGCCAGCAGCTTAAGGGGGGGCCGCGCAGATACGCAGTATTTT. The chain is built from TRBV11-2 and TRBJ2-3, with D possibly TRBD2 on 7 matching bases. CDR3 length equals 15 residues. Trimming cost V 2 bases and J 4 bases, with 13 bases left between them. The germline V gene has CDR1 SGHAT and CDR2 FQNNGV.

The table lists this clonotype with many counts. The chain is built from TRBV28 and TRBJ2-3, with D perhaps matching TRBD2 (5 bases). The CDR3 covers 14 residues. The V gene's germline CDR1 is MDHEN and CDR2 SYDVKM. V lost 4 bases and J 5 bases, leaving 13 bases between the germline ends. This chain's CDR3 is CASSYARRIDTQYF. Here the CDR3 DNA reads TGTGCCAGCAGTTACGCTCGGAGGATAGATACGCAGTATTTT.

Concerning this clonotype: A much larger clone lies a single base off, so this may be a read error. V usage is TRBV6-1 and J usage is TRBJ2-1; 9 positions match TRBD2. The J call may be incorrect, as the DNA end agrees better with TRBJ2-7. CDR1 and CDR2 (germline): MNHNS, SASEGT. The CDR3 runs to 16 residues. CDR3 residues: CASSVAGGALGNEQYF. The CDR3 DNA is TGTGCCAGCAGTGTCGCGGGGGGGGCGCTGGGCAATGAGCAGTACTTC.

This clonotype was observed a few times. The V gene is TRBV18, the J gene TRBJ1-4; perhaps TRBD1 as D (6 bases). Trimming cost V 3 bases and J 7 bases, with 9 bases left between them. CDR3 size: 13 residues. Germline V lookup: CDR1 KGHSH, CDR2 LQKENI. This CDR3 is CASSPGHGEKLFF. The CDR3 bases are TGTGCCAGCTCACCGGGACACGGTGAAAAACTGTTTTTT.

This clonotype occurred a few times. The chain recombines TRBV2 with TRBJ1-5; 11 nucleotides agree with TRBD1. Germline-derived CDR1 and CDR2 are SNHLY and FYNNEI. After removal of 4 bases from V and 6 bases from J, the junction contained 5 bases not matched to a gene. The CDR3 length is 15 residues. CDR3 sequence (DNA): TGTGCCAGCAGTGGGACAGGGGGCGTCGTTCAGCCCCAGCATTTT. Amino acids: CASSGTGGVVQPQHF.

This clonotype has ten or more counts. The chain recombines TRBV12-3 or TRBV12-4 with TRBJ2-3; TRBD1 matches at 7 bases. The CDR3 extends over 15 amino acids. V was pared by 8 bases and J by 1 base, with 9 bases of the junction left unmatched. CDR3 amino acids: CASGPGGQGTDTQYF. The CDR3 DNA follows: TGTGCCAGCGGCCCAGGGGGACAAGGCACAGATACGCAGTATTTT.

This clonotype was found many times. The chain has TRBV6-2 or TRBV6-3 and TRBJ1-1, with a tentative D call TRBD1 (5 bases). The length of the CDR3 is 13 residues. Germline CDR1 and CDR2: MNHEY and SVGEGT. Trimming left V 6 bases short and J 11 bases short, with 19 bases between. The CDR3 nucleotides are TGTGCCAGCAGAAAAGCGGACACTCTGAGCGCTTTCTTT. Protein sequence: CASRKADTLSAFF.

This clonotype came up many times. This rearrangement joins TRBV6-5 to TRBJ2-7; no definite D call. Germline loops: CDR1 MNHEY, CDR2 SVGAGI. V was trimmed by 0 bases and J by 4 bases, leaving 13 bases between them. The CDR3 is 15 amino acids. CDR3 coding DNA: TGTGCCAGCAGTTACTCTGGAAGGGCTGGATACGAGCAGTACTTC. Residues: CASSYSGRAGYEQYF.

This clonotype has a count of ten or more. The chain couples TRBV30 to TRBJ1-4, with TRBD1 as a possible D gene (5 bases). Germline loops: CDR1 GTSNPN, CDR2 SVGIG (reference sequence). With 7 bases removed from V and 8 bases from J, the gap between germline ends came to 14 bases. CDR3 length: 12 amino acids. The CDR3: CAFARRDEKLFF. The CDR3 DNA reads as TGTGCCTTCGCTCGACGGGACGAAAAACTGTTTTTT.

This clonotype was picked up a small number of times. The rearrangement joins TRBV29-1 to TRBJ2-3, with D tentatively TRBD1 (6 bases). The CDR3 is made up of 17 amino acids. Deletions cut 7 bases from V and 7 bases from J, with 30 bases between. Per the germline V gene, CDR1 is SQVTM and CDR2 is ANQGSEA. The CDR3 bases are TGCAGCGCCCGTGGGGGCGCAAAAGACTTGGGCGGTCATACGCAGTATTTT. Amino acid sequence: CSARGGAKDLGGHTQYF.